Below, 14 T cell receptor beta chains from the same sample are listed, as sequenced in a study of blood T cell repertoires in COVID-19 (TCRdb year 2020). Libraries were built with the immunoSEQ multiplex PCR assay. TCRdb holds this immuneACCESS table with in-frame rearrangements only. Some clones are missing; in checked studies, unresolved V genes explain under half, and the rest has no known cause. Across this sample there are 95,000 to 110,000 clones, with 85% to 90% seen only once. More than 4.5% of the sample rests with the top ten. The specimen sequenced was peripheral blood. The receptors shown here come from a human donor in a cohort sampled during active COVID-19.

The chain is built from TRBV7-3 and TRBJ2-1; possibly TRBD2 for D (6 bases). V lost 5 bases and J 4 bases, leaving 9 bases between the germline ends. CDR3 size: 13 residues. Germline CDR1 and CDR2: SGHTA and FQGTGA. Here the CDR3 reads CASSTGTYNEQFF. The DNA of the CDR3 is TGTGCCAGCAGCACCGGGACTTACAATGAGCAGTTCTTC.

This clone has just a few counts. The V call is TRBV7-9, the J call TRBJ1-1; 11 bases are a match to TRBD1. The CDR3 runs 14 residues. After removal of 5 bases from V and 4 bases from J, the junction contained 3 bases not matched to a gene. The germline CDR1 and CDR2 sequences are SEHNR and FQNEAQ (reference sequence). CDR3 sequence reads: CASSPGTGGTEAFF. The CDR3 bases are TGTGCCAGCAGCCCAGGGACAGGGGGCACTGAAGCTTTCTTT.

V is TRBV3-1 (or the pseudogene TRBV3-2) and J is TRBJ2-3; tentative D call: TRBD2 (6 bases). The CDR3 contains 13 residues. Trimming took off 4 bases at V and 5 bases at J, with 10 bases between the two ends. Germline-derived CDR1 and CDR2 are LGHDT and YNNKEL (reference sequence). CDR3 amino acids: CASSPPGLDTQYF. In nucleotides, the CDR3 is TGTGCCAGCAGCCCACCGGGACTAGATACGCAGTATTTT.

V and J are TRBV28 and TRBJ2-1; possibly TRBD2 for D (7 bases). Germline-derived CDR1 and CDR2 are MDHEN and SYDVKM. CDR3 length: 15 residues. V shed 10 bases and J shed 7 bases, with 23 bases lying between them. CDR3 region: CATNPTGRGRNEQFF. CDR3 DNA: TGTGCCACCAACCCCACCGGGCGGGGGCGGAATGAGCAGTTCTTC.

The chain recombines TRBV5-1 with TRBJ1-4; D might be TRBD1 (5 bases). Trimming cost V 3 bases and J 8 bases, with 14 bases left between them. The V gene's germline CDR1 is SGHRS and CDR2 YFSETQ. This CDR3 spans 14 amino acids. CDR3 region: CASSSDLNREKLFF. The CDR3 region has the DNA TGCGCCAGCAGCTCGGACCTCAACAGGGAAAAACTGTTTTTT.

The rearrangement uses TRBV18 and TRBJ2-7; 8 bases match TRBD2. CDR1 and CDR2 (germline): KGHSH, LQKENI. This CDR3 contains 14 residues. V gave up 3 bases and J gave up 6 bases; unmatched junction bases: 7. In DNA, the CDR3 is TGTGCCAGCTCACCTAGCGGGATTAGGGGCGAGCAGTACTTC. Translation gives CASSPSGIRGEQYF.

The chain carries TRBV25-1 and TRBJ2-7; D is perhaps TRBD2 (6 bases). Trimming cost V 4 bases and J 3 bases, with 13 bases left between them. The V gene's germline CDR1 is MGHDK and CDR2 SYGVNS. The CDR3 has 14 residues. The chain's CDR3 is CASSGSGNFYEQYF. DNA for the CDR3: TGTGCCAGCAGTGGTAGCGGAAACTTCTACGAGCAGTACTTC.

By share, this clone ranks as large. The rearrangement joins TRBV9 to TRBJ2-1; 7 positions match TRBD1. Germline CDR1 SGDLS, CDR2 YYNGEE. With 6 bases clipped from V and 4 bases from J, the junction kept 7 bases outside the gene matches. The CDR3 is made up of 14 amino acids. The CDR3 nucleotides are TGTGCCAGCAACCCGGGACAGATATACAATGAGCAGTTCTTC. Residues: CASNPGQIYNEQFF.

CDR3 sequence: CSVEVPMGRNTEAFF. For the CDR3, the DNA is TGCAGCGTTGAAGTACCGATGGGGCGGAACACTGAAGCTTTCTTT. The genes are TRBV29-1 and TRBJ1-1; maybe TRBD1 (5 bases). The V end lost 1 base, the J end lost 1 base, and 13 bases lay between the germline ends. Germline assignment: CDR1 SQVTM and CDR2 ANQGSEA. The CDR3 runs 15 residues.

V usage is TRBV29-1 and J usage is TRBJ2-3; 8 bases line up with TRBD1. The CDR3 runs to 13 residues. CDR1 is SQVTM, CDR2 ANQGSEA, per germline. J was trimmed by 4 bases and V by 8 bases; bases with no gene match: 8. As DNA, the CDR3 is TGCAGCCCTTACCAGGGGGCCTCAGATACGCAGTATTTT. Its translation is CSPYQGASDTQYF.

This chain links TRBV19 with TRBJ1-2, with 8 bases identical to TRBD1. CDR3 length: 14 residues. Per the germline V gene, CDR1 is LNHDA and CDR2 is SQIVND (reference sequence). The V segment lost 5 bases and the J segment 4 bases; nucleotides outside the gene matches: 6. Written as DNA, the CDR3 is TGTGCCAGTAGTCCGAGAGGACAGGGCTATGGCTACACCTTC. Encoded protein: CASSPRGQGYGYTF.

This chain uses TRBV5-6 with TRBJ1-2; D ambiguous. Trimming stripped 4 bases from V and 0 bases from J, with 10 bases between. Germline CDR1 reads SGHDT; CDR2 reads YYEEEE. The CDR3 consists of 14 residues. Here the CDR3 DNA reads TGTGCCAGCAGCCCTGGAGCAGCTAACTATGGCTACACCTTC. This translates into CASSPGAANYGYTF.

The chain is built from TRBV19 and TRBJ2-3; D perhaps matches TRBD2 (6 bases). V was cut by 7 bases and J by 2 bases, with 16 bases left in between. The length of the CDR3 is 15 residues. Germline V lookup: CDR1 LNHDA, CDR2 SQIVND (reference sequence). The DNA for the CDR3 is TGTGCCAGTAATCCGGGACTGACTCTCACAGATACGCAGTATTTT. Amino acid sequence: CASNPGLTLTDTQYF.

V is TRBV5-1 and J is TRBJ2-5; perhaps TRBD1 as D (6 bases). The V gene lost 0 bases and the J gene lost 3 bases, with 9 bases spanning the gap. The length of the CDR3 is 14 residues. Germline lookup yields CDR1 SGHRS and CDR2 YFSETQ. The CDR3 sequence: CASSLEGQKETQYF. The CDR3 region has the DNA TGCGCCAGCAGCTTGGAAGGACAGAAAGAGACCCAGTACTTC.